Here is one T cell receptor (beta chain) with its context. The target antigen is unknown. This specimen belongs to a study of cytomegalovirus exposure and HLA in healthy donors. Study-wide results and caveats: Some highly shared sequence variants likely arose as a pipeline artifact. Based on reports, TCR beta sequences accurately predicted HLA-A and HLA-B alleles for most subjects.

This PCR relied on a set of 60 Vbeta primers and 13 Jbeta primers. The data were produced by immunoSEQ multiplex PCR, yet TCRdb's version contains in-frame clones alone and is incomplete. The sample has roughly 180,000 clones, around 80% seen once. V shed 4 bases, J shed 12 bases, and the junction held 3 bases outside the gene matches. The CDR3 runs to 11 residues. CDR1 and CDR2 (germline): SNHLY, FYNNEI. Healthy donors of bone marrow made up the group. Sequenced: PBMCs. This receptor was taken from a female donor in good health and CMV-seronegative. The chain uses TRBV2 and TRBJ2-1; 7 nucleotides align to TRBD2. The CDR3 bases are TGTGCCAGCAGTGGGCGGGAGTGGCAGTTCTTC. It yields the protein CASSGREWQFF.